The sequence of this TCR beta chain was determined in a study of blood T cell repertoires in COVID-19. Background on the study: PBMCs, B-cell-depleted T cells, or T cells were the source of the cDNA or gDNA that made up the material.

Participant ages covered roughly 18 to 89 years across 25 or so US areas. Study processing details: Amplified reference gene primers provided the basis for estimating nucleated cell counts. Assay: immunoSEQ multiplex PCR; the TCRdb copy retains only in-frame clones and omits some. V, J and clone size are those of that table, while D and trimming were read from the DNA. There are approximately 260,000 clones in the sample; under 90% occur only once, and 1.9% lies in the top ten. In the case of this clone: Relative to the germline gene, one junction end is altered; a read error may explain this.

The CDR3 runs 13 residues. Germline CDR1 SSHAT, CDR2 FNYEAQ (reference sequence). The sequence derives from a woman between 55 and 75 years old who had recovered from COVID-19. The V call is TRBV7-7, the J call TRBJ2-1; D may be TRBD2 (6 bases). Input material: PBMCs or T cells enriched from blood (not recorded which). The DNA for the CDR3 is TGTGCTAGCAGCCCCGGGACTTACAATGAGCAGTTCTTC. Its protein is CASSPGTYNEQFF.